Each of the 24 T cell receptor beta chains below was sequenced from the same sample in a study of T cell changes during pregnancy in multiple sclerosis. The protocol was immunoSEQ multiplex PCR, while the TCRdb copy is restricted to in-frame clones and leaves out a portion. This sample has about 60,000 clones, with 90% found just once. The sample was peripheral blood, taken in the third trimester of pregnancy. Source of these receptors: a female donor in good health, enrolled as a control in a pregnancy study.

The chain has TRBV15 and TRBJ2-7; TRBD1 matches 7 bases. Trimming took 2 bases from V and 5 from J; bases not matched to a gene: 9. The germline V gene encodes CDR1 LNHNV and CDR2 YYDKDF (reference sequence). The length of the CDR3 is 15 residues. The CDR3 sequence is CATSRLRTGTDEQYF. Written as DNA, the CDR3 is TGTGCCACCAGCAGACTTCGGACAGGCACTGACGAGCAGTACTTC.

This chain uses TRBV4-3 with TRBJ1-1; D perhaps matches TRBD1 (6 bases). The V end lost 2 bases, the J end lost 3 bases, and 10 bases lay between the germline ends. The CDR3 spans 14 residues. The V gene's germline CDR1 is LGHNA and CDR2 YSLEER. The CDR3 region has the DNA TGCGCCAGCAGCCAATCTGGACAGTACACTGAAGCTTTCTTT. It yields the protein CASSQSGQYTEAFF.

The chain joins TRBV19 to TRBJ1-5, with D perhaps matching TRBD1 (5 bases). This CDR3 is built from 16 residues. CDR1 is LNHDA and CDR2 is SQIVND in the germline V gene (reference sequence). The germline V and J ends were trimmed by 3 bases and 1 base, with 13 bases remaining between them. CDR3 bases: TGTGCCAGTAGTATGTTGGGGGGGTGGAGCAATCAGCCCCAGCATTTT. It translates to CASSMLGGWSNQPQHF.

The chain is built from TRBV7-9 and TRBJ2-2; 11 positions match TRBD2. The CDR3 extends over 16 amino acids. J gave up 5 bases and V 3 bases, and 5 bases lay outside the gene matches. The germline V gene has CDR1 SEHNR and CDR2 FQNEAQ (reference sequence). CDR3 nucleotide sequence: TGTGCCAGCAGCTTGCTAGCGGGAGGCGTTACCGGGGAGCTGTTTTTT. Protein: CASSLLAGGVTGELFF.

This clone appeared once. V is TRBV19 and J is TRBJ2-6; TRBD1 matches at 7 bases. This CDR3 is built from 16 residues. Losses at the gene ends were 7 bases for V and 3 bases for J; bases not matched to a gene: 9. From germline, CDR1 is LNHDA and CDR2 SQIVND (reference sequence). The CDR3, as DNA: TGTGCCAGTACCCCGGGACAGTGGGATGGGGCCAACGTCCTGACTTTC. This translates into CASTPGQWDGANVLTF.

CDR3 nucleotide sequence: TGTGCTAGTGGCCAGGGACAGGGACCGGTCTATGAGCAGTTCTTC. Protein: CASGQGQGPVYEQFF. The chain links TRBV12-5 to TRBJ2-1; 9 bases map to TRBD1. This CDR3 has 15 residues. Germline V gene data show CDR1 as LGHNT and CDR2 as FRNRAP. V shed 6 bases and J 8 bases; nucleotides not matched to a gene: 11. Full variable domain (remainder filled in from reference TRBV12-5 and TRBJ2-1): DARVTQTPRHKVTEMGQEVTMRCQPILGHNTVFWYRQTMMQGLELLAYFRNRAPLDDSGMPKDRFSAEMPDATLATLKIQPSEPRDSAVYFCASGQGQGPVYEQFFGPGTRLTVL.

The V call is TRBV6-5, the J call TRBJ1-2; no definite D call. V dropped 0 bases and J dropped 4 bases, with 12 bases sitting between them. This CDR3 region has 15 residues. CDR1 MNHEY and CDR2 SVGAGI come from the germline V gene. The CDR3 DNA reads TGTGCCAGCAGTTACTCGAATACACCACCCTATGGCTACACCTTC. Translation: CASSYSNTPPYGYTF.

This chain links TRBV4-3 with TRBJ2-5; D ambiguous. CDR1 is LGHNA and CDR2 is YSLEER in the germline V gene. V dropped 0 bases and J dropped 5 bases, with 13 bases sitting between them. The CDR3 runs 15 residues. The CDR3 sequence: CASSQDPTARETQYF. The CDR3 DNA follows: TGCGCCAGCAGCCAAGACCCCACTGCTAGGGAGACCCAGTACTTC.

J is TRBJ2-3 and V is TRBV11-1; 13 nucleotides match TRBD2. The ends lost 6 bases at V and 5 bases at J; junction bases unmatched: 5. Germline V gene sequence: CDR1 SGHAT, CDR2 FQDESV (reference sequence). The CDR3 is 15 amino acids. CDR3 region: CASRIWTSGRDTQYF. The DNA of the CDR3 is TGTGCCAGCAGGATTTGGACTAGCGGGAGAGATACGCAGTATTTT.

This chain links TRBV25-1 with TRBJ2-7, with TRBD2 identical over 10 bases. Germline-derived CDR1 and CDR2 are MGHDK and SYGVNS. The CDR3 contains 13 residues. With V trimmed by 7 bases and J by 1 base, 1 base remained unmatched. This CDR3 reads CASKLAGSYEQYF. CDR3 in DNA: TGTGCCAGCAAACTAGCGGGGTCCTACGAGCAGTACTTC.

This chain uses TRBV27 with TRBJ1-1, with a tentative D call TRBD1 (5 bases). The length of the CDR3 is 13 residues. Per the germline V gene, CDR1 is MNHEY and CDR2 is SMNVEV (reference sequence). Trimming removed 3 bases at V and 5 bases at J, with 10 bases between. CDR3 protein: CASSFSGGTEAFF. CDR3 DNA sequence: TGTGCCAGCAGTTTTTCCGGGGGGACTGAAGCTTTCTTT.

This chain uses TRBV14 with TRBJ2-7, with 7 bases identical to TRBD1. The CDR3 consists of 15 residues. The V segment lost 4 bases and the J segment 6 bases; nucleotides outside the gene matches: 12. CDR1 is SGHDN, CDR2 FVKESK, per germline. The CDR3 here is CASSLPDRVFSEQYF. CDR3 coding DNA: TGTGCCAGCAGCCTCCCAGACAGGGTATTCTCCGAGCAGTACTTC.

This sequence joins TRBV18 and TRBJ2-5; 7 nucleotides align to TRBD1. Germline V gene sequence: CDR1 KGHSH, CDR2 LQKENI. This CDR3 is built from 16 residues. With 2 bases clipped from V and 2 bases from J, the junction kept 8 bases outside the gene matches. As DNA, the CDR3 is TGTGCCAGCTCACCATCCGGACAGGAGCCTCAAGAGACCCAGTACTTC. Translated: CASSPSGQEPQETQYF.

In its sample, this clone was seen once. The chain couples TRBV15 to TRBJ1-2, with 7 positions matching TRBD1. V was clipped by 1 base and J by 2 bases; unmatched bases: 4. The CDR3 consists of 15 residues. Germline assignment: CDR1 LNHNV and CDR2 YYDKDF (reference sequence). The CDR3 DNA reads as TGTGCCACCAGCAGAGCGACAGGGAGAAACTATGGCTACACCTTC. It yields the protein CATSRATGRNYGYTF.

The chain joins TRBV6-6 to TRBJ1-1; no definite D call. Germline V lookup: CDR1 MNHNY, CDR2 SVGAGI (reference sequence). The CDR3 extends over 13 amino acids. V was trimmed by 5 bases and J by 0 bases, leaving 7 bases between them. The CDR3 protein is CASSLDMNTEAFF. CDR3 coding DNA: TGTGCCAGCAGTCTCGACATGAACACTGAAGCTTTCTTT.

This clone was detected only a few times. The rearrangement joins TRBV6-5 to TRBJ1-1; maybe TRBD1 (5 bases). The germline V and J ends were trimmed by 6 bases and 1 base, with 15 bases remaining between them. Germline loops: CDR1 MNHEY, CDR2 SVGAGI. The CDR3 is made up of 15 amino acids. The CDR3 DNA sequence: TGTGCCAGCAGGCGCGGGGGGTCCGGGAACACTGAAGCTTTCTTT. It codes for CASRRGGSGNTEAFF.

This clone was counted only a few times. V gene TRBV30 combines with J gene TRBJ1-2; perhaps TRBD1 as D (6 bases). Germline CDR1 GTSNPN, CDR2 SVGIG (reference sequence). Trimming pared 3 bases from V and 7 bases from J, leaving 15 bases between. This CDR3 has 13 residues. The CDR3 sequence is CAWRGGWQGGYTF. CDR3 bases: TGTGCCTGGAGAGGGGGTTGGCAAGGTGGCTACACCTTC.

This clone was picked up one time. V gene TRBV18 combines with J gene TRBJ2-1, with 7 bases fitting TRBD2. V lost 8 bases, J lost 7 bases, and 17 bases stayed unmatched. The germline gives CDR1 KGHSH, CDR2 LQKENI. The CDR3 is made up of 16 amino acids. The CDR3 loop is CASPNDGRPPGNEQFF. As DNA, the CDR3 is TGTGCCAGCCCAAACGACGGGAGGCCTCCCGGTAATGAGCAGTTCTTC.

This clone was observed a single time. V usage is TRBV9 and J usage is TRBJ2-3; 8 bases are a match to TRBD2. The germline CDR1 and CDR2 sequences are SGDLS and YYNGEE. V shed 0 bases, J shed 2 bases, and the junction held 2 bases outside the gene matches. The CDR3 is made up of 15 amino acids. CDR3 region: CASSVGSGATDTQYF. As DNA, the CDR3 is TGTGCCAGCAGCGTAGGTAGCGGGGCCACAGATACGCAGTATTTT.

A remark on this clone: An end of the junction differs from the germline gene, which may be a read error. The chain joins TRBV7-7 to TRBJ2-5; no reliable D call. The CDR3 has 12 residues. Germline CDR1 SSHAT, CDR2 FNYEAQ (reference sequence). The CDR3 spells CASSPNFETQYF. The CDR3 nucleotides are TGTGCTAGCAGCCCCAACTTTGAGACCCAGTACTTC.

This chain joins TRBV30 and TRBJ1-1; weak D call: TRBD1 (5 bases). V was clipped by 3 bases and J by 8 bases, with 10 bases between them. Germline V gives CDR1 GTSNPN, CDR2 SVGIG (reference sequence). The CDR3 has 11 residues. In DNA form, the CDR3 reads TGTGCCTGGAGCTACCGGGGGGAAGCTTTCTTT. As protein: CAWSYRGEAFF.

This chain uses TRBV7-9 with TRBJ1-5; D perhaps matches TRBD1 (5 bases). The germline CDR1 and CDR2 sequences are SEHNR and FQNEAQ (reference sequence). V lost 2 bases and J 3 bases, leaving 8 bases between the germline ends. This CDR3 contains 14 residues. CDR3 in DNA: TGTGCCAGCAGCTTAACAGGCCACAATCAGCCCCAGCATTTT. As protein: CASSLTGHNQPQHF.

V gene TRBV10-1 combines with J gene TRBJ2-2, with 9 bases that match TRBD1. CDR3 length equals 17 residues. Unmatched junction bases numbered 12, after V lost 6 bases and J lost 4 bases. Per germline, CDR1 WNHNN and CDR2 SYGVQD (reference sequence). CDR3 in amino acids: CASSPGPGQGTTGELFF. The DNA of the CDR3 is TGCGCCAGCAGCCCCGGTCCGGGACAGGGAACCACCGGGGAGCTGTTTTTT.

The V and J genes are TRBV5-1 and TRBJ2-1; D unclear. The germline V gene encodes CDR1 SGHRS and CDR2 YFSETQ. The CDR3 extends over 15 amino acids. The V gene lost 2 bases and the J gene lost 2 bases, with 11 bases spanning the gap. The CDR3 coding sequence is TGCGCCAGCAGCTTCACGGGTCCACCCTACAATGAGCAGTTCTTC. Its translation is CASSFTGPPYNEQFF.